Each of the 27 T cell receptor beta chains below was sequenced from the same sample in a study of immune heterogeneity within non-small cell lung tumors. Template input was genomic DNA from bulk tumor (around 640 ng per sample). Taken during surgery, several biopsies per primary tumor were spaced as far apart as possible within the tumor mass. Curative surgery was undertaken by patients, who had untreated, newly diagnosed non-small cell lung cancer. CDR3 of TCR beta was amplified by multiplex PCR that used 32 V and 13 J primers. TCRdb re-called the multiplex PCR reads with MiXCR, one entry per CDR3 protein. Of roughly 2,900 distinct CDR3 sequences in the sample, about a quarter were seen once. Sequences were obtained from lung tumor tissue. The receptors shown here come from a female donor with non-small cell lung cancer.

This clonotype was seen just once. J is TRBJ2-7 and V is TRBV24-1, with D possibly matching TRBD2 (6 bases). Germline V CDR1 and CDR2: KGHDR, SFDVKD. This CDR3 region has 13 residues. The V gene lost 3 bases and the J gene lost 5 bases, with 10 bases spanning the gap. Here the CDR3 reads CATSDETRDEQYF. In DNA, the CDR3 is TGTGCCACCAGTGATGAGACTAGGGACGAGCAGTACTTC.

This clonotype occurred a few times. The chain has TRBV6-1 and TRBJ2-6; maybe TRBD1 (6 bases). The germline V gene has CDR1 MNHNS and CDR2 SASEGT. V was cut by 6 bases and J by 2 bases, with 14 bases left in between. The CDR3 extends over 16 amino acids. For the CDR3, the DNA is TGTGCCAGCAGCACATCAGGGGCGGCTGGGGCCAACGTCCTGACTTTC. This codes for CASSTSGAAGANVLTF.

This clonotype was observed a single time. The junction departs from the called germline gene at one end, perhaps through a read error. The gene calls are TRBV3-1 and TRBJ2-3; D uncertain. From germline, CDR1 is LGHDT and CDR2 YNNKEL (reference sequence). The length of the CDR3 is 13 residues. The CDR3 loop reads CASIDQHTDTHYF. The CDR3 DNA follows: TGTGCCAGCATAGATCAGCACACAGATACGCATTATTTT.

This clonotype was recorded a few times. The chain couples TRBV7-8 to TRBJ1-2, with unresolved D. Deletions cut 0 bases from V and 4 bases from J, with 18 bases between. Germline lookup yields CDR1 SGHVS and CDR2 FQNEAQ. The CDR3 has 17 amino acids. CDR3 sequence reads: CASSLAGPEGPAYGYTF. The CDR3 DNA sequence: TGTGCCAGCAGCTTAGCCGGCCCGGAGGGTCCTGCCTATGGCTACACCTTC. Drawing the rest from reference TRBV7-8 and TRBJ1-2, the complete variable domain is GAGVSQSPRYKVAKRGQDVALRCDPISGHVSLFWYQQALGQGPEFLTYFQNEAQLDKSGLPSDRFFAERPEGSVSTLKIQRTQQEDSAVYLCASSLAGPEGPAYGYTFGSGTRLTVV.

About this clonotype itself: This may arise from a read error, as a much more abundant clone is one base away. This chain connects TRBV12-3 or TRBV12-4 to TRBJ2-7; 7 bases agree with TRBD1. This CDR3 has 13 amino acids. The CDR3, as DNA: TGTGCCAACAGTCTACAGGGGTGGGACGAGCAGTACTTC. Its protein product is CANSLQGWDEQYF.

This clonotype turned up a few times. This chain links TRBV28 with TRBJ1-4; D remains unclear. CDR3 size: 14 residues. With 2 bases removed from V and 5 bases from J, the gap between germline ends came to 9 bases. The V gene's germline CDR1 is MDHEN and CDR2 SYDVKM. The CDR3 loop reads CASSLAQQNEKLFF. In DNA form, the CDR3 reads TGTGCCAGCAGTTTAGCCCAGCAAAATGAAAAACTGTTTTTT.

This chain connects TRBV20-1 to TRBJ2-3, with D possibly matching TRBD2 (5 bases). The length of the CDR3 is 13 residues. Per the germline V gene, CDR1 is DFQATT and CDR2 is SNEGSKA (reference sequence). The CDR3 DNA reads as TGCGTGATACGGGGAGACGATGGAGATACGCAGTATTTT. This gives the protein CVIRGDDGDTQYF.

Only a few counts were recorded for this clonotype. The V gene is TRBV25-1, the J gene TRBJ2-7; no reliable D call. Trimming took off 10 bases at V and 3 bases at J, with 10 bases between the two ends. The CDR3 length is 11 residues. CDR1 is MGHDK, CDR2 SYGVNS, per germline. CDR3 sequence reads: CATTLSYEQYF. CDR3 coding DNA: TGTGCCACCACCCTTAGCTACGAGCAGTACTTC.

Here the CDR3 reads CASSLIEDEQFF. The CDR3 DNA sequence: TGTGCCAGCAGCTTAATAGAGGATGAGCAGTTCTTC. The chain has TRBV7-9 and TRBJ2-1, with D unresolved. Germline CDR1 SEHNR, CDR2 FQNEAQ (reference sequence). The CDR3 has 12 amino acids. With 2 bases removed from V and 8 bases from J, the gap between germline ends came to 7 bases.

The rearrangement links TRBV18 to TRBJ1-1; TRBD1 aligns across 7 bases. The trim removed 3 bases at V and 4 bases at J, leaving 2 bases unmatched. In germline, CDR1 is KGHSH, CDR2 LQKENI. This CDR3 has 13 amino acids. In nucleotides, the CDR3 is TGTGCCAGCTCACCTTCAGGGGGCACTGAAGCTTTCTTT. Its translation is CASSPSGGTEAFF.

This clonotype was found a few times. The chain employs TRBV5-4 and TRBJ1-2, with D possibly matching TRBD1 (5 bases). CDR3 length: 14 residues. Deletions cut 4 bases from V and 4 bases from J, with 14 bases between. In germline, CDR1 is SGHNT, CDR2 YYREEE (reference sequence). Here the CDR3 reads CASSPQTVRYGYTF. CDR3 in DNA: TGTGCCAGCAGCCCTCAGACAGTCCGCTATGGCTACACCTTC.

This clonotype was detected only a few times. The rearrangement links TRBV19 to TRBJ1-5; no reliable D call. The CDR3 has 13 amino acids. Per the germline V gene, CDR1 is LNHDA and CDR2 is SQIVND (reference sequence). V gave up 5 bases and J gave up 6 bases, with 11 bases separating them. Here the CDR3 reads CASSLGTSQPQHF. For the CDR3, the DNA is TGTGCCAGTAGTCTGGGTACGAGTCAGCCCCAGCATTTT.

The V call is TRBV25-1, the J call TRBJ1-5; D may be TRBD1 (6 bases). V gave up 2 bases and J gave up 4 bases, with 6 bases separating them. This CDR3 comprises 13 residues. CDR1 and CDR2 (germline): MGHDK, SYGVNS. The chain's CDR3 is CASSEQGNQPQHF. For the CDR3, the DNA is TGTGCCAGCAGTGAACAGGGGAATCAGCCCCAGCATTTT.

The chain uses TRBV19 and TRBJ2-5; the D is unclear. The germline gives CDR1 LNHDA, CDR2 SQIVND (reference sequence). Between the trimmed V and J ends, which lost 10 bases and 0 bases, there was a span of 6 bases. There are 11 residues in the CDR3. In DNA, the CDR3 is TGTGCCACCTTGTACCAAGAGACCCAGTACTTC. This gives the protein CATLYQETQYF.

This chain uses TRBV2 with TRBJ2-1, with 13 positions matching TRBD2. The germline CDR1 and CDR2 sequences are SNHLY and FYNNEI. J gave up 8 bases and V 7 bases, and 5 bases lay outside the gene matches. The CDR3 has 14 amino acids. CDR3 region: CASTQLAGGDEQFF. Written as DNA, the CDR3 is TGTGCCAGCACCCAACTAGCGGGAGGGGATGAGCAGTTCTTC.

The V and J genes are TRBV7-8 and TRBJ2-7; 7 bases are shared with TRBD2. The length of the CDR3 is 16 residues. The junction had 15 bases not matched to a gene; V was cut back by 5 bases and J by 5 bases. The germline V gene has CDR1 SGHVS and CDR2 FQNEAQ. CDR3 bases: TGTGCCAGCAGCCCCGCCTTGGGCGGGAGTACCCACGAGCAGTACTTC. The encoded protein is CASSPALGGSTHEQYF.

This chain connects TRBV2 to TRBJ2-5; D is uncertain. Germline V gene sequence: CDR1 SNHLY, CDR2 FYNNEI. V was cut by 0 bases and J by 10 bases, with 12 bases left in between. The CDR3 spans 13 residues. CDR3 sequence (DNA): TGTGCCAGCAGTGAAGCGGTTGTTAGTAGCCAGTACTTC. Protein product: CASSEAVVSSQYF. Full variable domain (rest looked up from reference TRBV2 and TRBJ2-5): EPEVTQTPSHQVTQMGQEVILRCVPISNHLYFYWYRQILGQKVEFLVSFYNNEISEKSEIFDDQFSVERPDGSNFTLKIRSTKLEDSAMYFCASSEAVVSSQYFGPGTRLLVL.

This clonotype is medium-sized. V usage is TRBV19 and J usage is TRBJ2-2, with 8 bases lining up with TRBD2. The CDR3 sequence is 13 residues long. Germline CDR1 LNHDA, CDR2 SQIVND (reference sequence). With V trimmed by 6 bases and J by 6 bases, 3 bases remained unmatched. CDR3 DNA: TGTGCCAGTAGCCGGACTAGCTCCGGGGAGCTGTTTTTT. It translates to CASSRTSSGELFF. Supplemented by reference TRBV19 and TRBJ2-2, the full variable domain reads DGGITQSPKYLFRKEGQNVTLSCEQNLNHDAMYWYRQDPGQGLRLIYYSQIVNDFQKGDIAEGYSVSREKKESFPLTVTSAQKNPTAFYLCASSRTSSGELFFGEGSRLTVL.

The rearrangement joins TRBV16 to TRBJ2-4; D is possibly TRBD1 (5 bases). CDR1 is KGHSY, CDR2 FQNENV, per germline. This CDR3 has 17 amino acids. V was cut by 5 bases and J by 1 base, with 18 bases left in between. This CDR3 reads CASSAPGNVDAKNIQYF. The CDR3 coding sequence is TGTGCCAGCAGCGCCCCAGGGAATGTTGATGCCAAAAACATTCAGTACTTC.

Turning to this clonotype: One end of the junction fails to match germline, which may point to a read error. The chain joins TRBV18 to TRBJ1-5; D is undetermined. The length of the CDR3 is 13 residues. Germline-derived CDR1 and CDR2 are KGHSH and LQKENI. The CDR3 region is CASSLIFSQPQHF. CDR3 nucleotide sequence: TGTGCCAGCTCACTAATCTTTAGTCAGCCACAGCATTTT.

The genes are TRBV10-3 and TRBJ1-2; D is undetermined. The V gene's germline CDR1 is ENHRY and CDR2 SYGVKD. V was pared by 7 bases and J by 2 bases, with 11 bases between. The CDR3 has 13 residues. CDR3 nucleotide sequence: TGTGCCATCAACTCCGACGGGAACTATGGCTACACCTTC. Protein product: CAINSDGNYGYTF.

As for this clonotype: This may stem from a read error, because a much larger clone lies one nucleotide away. The J gene is TRBJ1-4, the V gene TRBV30; D might be TRBD1 (5 bases). The CDR3 spans 16 residues. The V gene's germline CDR1 is GTSNPN and CDR2 SVGIG (reference sequence). In DNA form, the CDR3 reads TGTGCCTGCACCCTTAGGCAGGGCGAGGCTAATGAAAAACTGATTTTT. This encodes CACTLRQGEANEKLIF.

CDR3 protein: CASSQGMSEAFF. Written as DNA, the CDR3 is TGCGCCAGCAGCCAAGGAATGAGTGAAGCTTTCTTT. This sequence joins TRBV4-1 and TRBJ1-1; the D is unclear. Germline loops: CDR1 MGHRA, CDR2 YSYEKL. This CDR3 spans 12 amino acids. The V gene lost 1 base and the J gene lost 7 bases, with 7 bases spanning the gap.

This clonotype was picked up a small number of times. The chain joins TRBV7-3 to TRBJ1-1, with D maybe TRBD1 (5 bases). CDR1 and CDR2 (germline): SGHTA, FQGTGA. CDR3 length: 14 residues. The germline V and J ends were trimmed by 4 bases and 1 base, with 10 bases remaining between them. Here the CDR3 DNA reads TGTGCCAGCAGCTCGCGGGGCGCGAACACTGAAGCTTTCTTT. It specifies CASSSRGANTEAFF.

This chain links TRBV7-9 with TRBJ1-1, with a weak D call TRBD1 (5 bases). CDR1 is SEHNR, CDR2 FQNEAQ, per germline (reference sequence). This CDR3 spans 15 amino acids. Trimming took 3 bases from V and 1 from J, leaving 12 bases between them. The CDR3 DNA reads TGTGCCAGCAGCTTCTCTACCGGGACGAACACTGAAGCTTTCTTT. This sequence encodes CASSFSTGTNTEAFF.

The chain recombines TRBV29-1 with TRBJ2-3; D is unclear. The CDR3 consists of 12 residues. Germline loops: CDR1 SQVTM, CDR2 ANQGSEA. Trimming shortened V by 1 base and J by 6 bases, and 8 bases separated the two germline ends. CDR3 in DNA: TGCAGCGTTGAAGGTTTGGGTGATACGCAGTATTTT. Protein sequence: CSVEGLGDTQYF.

This clonotype counts as medium-sized (0.01 to 0.1%). The rearrangement joins TRBV19 to TRBJ2-1, with D possibly TRBD2 on 7 matching bases. Trimming took off 3 bases at V and 1 base at J, with 13 bases between the two ends. The germline CDR1 and CDR2 sequences are LNHDA and SQIVND (reference sequence). The CDR3 is 16 residues long. CDR3 region: CASSIIGGPSYNEQFF. The CDR3 bases are TGTGCCAGTAGTATTATCGGGGGGCCTTCCTACAATGAGCAGTTCTTC.